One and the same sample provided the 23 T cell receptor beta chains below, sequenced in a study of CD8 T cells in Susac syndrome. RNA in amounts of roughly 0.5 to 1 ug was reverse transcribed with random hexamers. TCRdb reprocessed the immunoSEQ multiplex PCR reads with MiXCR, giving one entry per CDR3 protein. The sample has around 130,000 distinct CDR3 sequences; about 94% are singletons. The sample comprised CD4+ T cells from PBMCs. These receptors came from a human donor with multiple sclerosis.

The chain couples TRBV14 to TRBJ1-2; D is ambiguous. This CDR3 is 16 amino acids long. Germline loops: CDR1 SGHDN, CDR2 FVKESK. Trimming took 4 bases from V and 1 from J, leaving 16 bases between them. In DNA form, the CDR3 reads TGTGCCAGCAGCCGGAAAGGAACAGCTAGTAACTATGGCTACACCTTC. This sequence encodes CASSRKGTASNYGYTF.

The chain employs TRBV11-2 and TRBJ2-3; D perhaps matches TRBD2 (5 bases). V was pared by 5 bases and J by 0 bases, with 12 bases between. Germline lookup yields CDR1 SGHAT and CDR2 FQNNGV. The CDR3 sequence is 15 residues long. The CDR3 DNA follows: TGTGCCAGCAGCCCAGCGGCCCCTAGCACAGATACGCAGTATTTT. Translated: CASSPAAPSTDTQYF.

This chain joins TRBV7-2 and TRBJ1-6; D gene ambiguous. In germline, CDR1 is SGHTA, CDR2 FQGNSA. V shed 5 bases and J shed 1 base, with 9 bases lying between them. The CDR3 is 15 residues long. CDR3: CASSQQGSYNSPLHF. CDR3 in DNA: TGTGCCAGCAGCCAACAAGGTTCCTATAATTCACCCCTCCACTTT.

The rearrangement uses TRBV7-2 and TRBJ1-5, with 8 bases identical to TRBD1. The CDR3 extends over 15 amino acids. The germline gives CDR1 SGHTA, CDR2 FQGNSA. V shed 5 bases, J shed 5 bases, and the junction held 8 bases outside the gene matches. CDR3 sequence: CASSPGQGLYQPQHF. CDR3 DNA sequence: TGTGCCAGCAGCCCAGGACAGGGTTTATATCAGCCCCAGCATTTT.

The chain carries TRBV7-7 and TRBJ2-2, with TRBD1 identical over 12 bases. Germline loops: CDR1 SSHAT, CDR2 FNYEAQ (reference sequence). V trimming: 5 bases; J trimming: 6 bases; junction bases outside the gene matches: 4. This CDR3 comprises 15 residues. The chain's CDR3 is CASSTGQGAAGELFF. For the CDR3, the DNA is TGTGCCAGCAGCACGGGACAGGGGGCCGCCGGGGAGCTGTTTTTT.

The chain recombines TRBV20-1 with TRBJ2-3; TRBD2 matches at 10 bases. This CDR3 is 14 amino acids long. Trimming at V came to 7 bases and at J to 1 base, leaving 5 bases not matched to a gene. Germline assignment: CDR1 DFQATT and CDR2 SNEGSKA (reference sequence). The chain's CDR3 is CSGYSGGRTDTQYF. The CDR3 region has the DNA TGCAGTGGTTATAGCGGGGGGCGCACAGATACGCAGTATTTT.

CDR3 in amino acids: CSVFRDGNQPQHF. The DNA of the CDR3 is TGCAGTGTTTTCCGGGACGGGAATCAGCCCCAGCATTTT. The chain recombines TRBV20-1 with TRBJ1-5; D might be TRBD1 (5 bases). CDR1 is DFQATT, CDR2 SNEGSKA, per germline (reference sequence). The CDR3 has 13 residues. V was clipped by 7 bases and J by 4 bases, with 14 bases between them.

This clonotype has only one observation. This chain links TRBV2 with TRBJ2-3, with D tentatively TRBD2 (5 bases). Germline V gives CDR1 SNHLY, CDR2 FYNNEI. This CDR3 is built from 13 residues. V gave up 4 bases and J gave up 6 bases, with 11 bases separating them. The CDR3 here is CASSGTGVDTQYF. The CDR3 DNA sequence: TGTGCCAGCAGTGGGACTGGCGTTGATACGCAGTATTTT.

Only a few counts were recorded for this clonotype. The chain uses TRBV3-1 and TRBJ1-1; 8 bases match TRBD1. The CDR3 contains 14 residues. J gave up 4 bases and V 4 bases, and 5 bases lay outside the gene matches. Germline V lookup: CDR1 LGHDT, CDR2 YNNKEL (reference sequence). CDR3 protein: CASSPIQGGTEAFF. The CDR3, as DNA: TGTGCCAGCAGCCCGATACAGGGGGGCACTGAAGCTTTCTTT.

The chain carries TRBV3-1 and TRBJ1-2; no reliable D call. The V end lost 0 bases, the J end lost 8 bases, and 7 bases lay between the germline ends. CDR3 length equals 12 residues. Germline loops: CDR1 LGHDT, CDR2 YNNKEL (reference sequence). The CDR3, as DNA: TGTGCCAGCAGCCAAGATCCCCGGGGCTACACCTTC. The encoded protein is CASSQDPRGYTF.

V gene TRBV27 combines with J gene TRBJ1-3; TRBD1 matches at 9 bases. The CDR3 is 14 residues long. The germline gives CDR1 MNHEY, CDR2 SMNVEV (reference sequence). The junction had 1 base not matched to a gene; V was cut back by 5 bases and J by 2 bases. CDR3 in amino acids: CASSGTGPGNTIYF. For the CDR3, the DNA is TGTGCCAGCAGTGGGACAGGGCCTGGAAACACCATATATTTT.

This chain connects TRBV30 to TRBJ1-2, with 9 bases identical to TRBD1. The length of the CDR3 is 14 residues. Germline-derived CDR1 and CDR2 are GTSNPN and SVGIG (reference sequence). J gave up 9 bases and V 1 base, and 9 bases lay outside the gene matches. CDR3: CAWSAQQGARSYTF. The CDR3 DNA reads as TGTGCCTGGAGTGCCCAACAGGGGGCGCGAAGCTACACCTTC.

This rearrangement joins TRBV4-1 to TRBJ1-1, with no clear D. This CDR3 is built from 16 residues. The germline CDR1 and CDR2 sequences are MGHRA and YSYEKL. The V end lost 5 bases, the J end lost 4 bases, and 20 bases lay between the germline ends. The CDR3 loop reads CASSSTGGRMGTEAFF. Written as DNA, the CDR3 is TGCGCCAGCAGCTCAACCGGAGGCAGGATGGGCACTGAAGCTTTCTTT.

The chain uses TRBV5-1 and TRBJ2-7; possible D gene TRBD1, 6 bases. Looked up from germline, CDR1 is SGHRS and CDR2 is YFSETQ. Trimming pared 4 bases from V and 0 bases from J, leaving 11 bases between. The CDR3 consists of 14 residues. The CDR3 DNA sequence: TGCGCCAGCAGCCAGGGGTCGTTCTCCTACGAGCAGTACTTC. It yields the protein CASSQGSFSYEQYF.

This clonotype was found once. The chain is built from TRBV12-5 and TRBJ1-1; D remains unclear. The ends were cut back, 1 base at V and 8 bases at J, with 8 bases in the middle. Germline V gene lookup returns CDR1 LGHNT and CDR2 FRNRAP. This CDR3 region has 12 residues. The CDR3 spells CASGLGQREAFF. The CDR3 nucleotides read TGTGCTAGTGGTTTGGGGCAAAGGGAAGCTTTCTTT.

The CDR3 region has the DNA TGTGCCAGTAGTTCCCGGACAGGGACGGGGGAGCAGTACTTC. Its translation is CASSSRTGTGEQYF. V and J are TRBV19 and TRBJ2-7; 8 nucleotides line up with TRBD1. CDR1 and CDR2 (germline): LNHDA, SQIVND (reference sequence). The CDR3 length is 14 residues. Trimming at V came to 5 bases and at J to 7 bases, leaving 10 bases not matched to a gene.

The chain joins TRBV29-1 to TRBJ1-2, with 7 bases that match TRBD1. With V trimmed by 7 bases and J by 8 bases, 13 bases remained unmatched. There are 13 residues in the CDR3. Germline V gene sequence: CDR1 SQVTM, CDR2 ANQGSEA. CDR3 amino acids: CSGAGTASSGYTF. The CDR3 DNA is TGCAGCGGGGCCGGGACAGCCTCCAGCGGCTACACCTTC.

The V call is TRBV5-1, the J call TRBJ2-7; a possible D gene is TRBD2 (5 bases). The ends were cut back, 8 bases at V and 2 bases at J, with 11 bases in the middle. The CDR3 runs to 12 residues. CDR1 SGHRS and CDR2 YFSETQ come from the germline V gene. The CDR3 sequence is CASGESPYEQYF. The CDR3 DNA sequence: TGCGCCAGTGGGGAGTCTCCCTACGAGCAGTACTTC. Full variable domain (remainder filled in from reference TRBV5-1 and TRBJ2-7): KAGVTQTPRYLIKTRGQQVTLSCSPISGHRSVSWYQQTPGQGLQFLFEYFSETQRNKGNFPGRFSGRQFSNSRSEMNVSTLELGDSALYLCASGESPYEQYFGPGTRLTVT.

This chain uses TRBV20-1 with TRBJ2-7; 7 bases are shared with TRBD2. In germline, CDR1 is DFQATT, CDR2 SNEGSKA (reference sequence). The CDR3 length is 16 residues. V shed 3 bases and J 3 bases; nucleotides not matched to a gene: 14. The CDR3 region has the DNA TGCAGTGCTAGCCCCACGGCGGGAGTGATGAACTACGAGCAGTACTTC. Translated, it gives CSASPTAGVMNYEQYF.

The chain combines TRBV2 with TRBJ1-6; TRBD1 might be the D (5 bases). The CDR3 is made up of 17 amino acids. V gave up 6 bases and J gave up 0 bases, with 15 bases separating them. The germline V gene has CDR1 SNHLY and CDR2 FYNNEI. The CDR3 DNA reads TGTGCCAGCAGCCCCCGGGGCGGCAGCTCCTATAATTCACCCCTCCACTTT. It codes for CASSPRGGSSYNSPLHF.

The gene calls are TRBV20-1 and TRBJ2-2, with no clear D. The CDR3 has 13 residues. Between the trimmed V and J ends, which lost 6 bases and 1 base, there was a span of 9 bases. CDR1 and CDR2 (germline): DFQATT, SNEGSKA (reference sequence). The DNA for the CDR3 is TGCAGTGCCCCGGATCAGAACACCGGGGAGCTGTTTTTT. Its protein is CSAPDQNTGELFF.

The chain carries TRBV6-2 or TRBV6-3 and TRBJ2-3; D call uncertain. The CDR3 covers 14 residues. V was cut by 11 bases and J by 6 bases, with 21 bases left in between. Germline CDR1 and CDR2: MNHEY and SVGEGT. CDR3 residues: CASQRSVKRDTQYF. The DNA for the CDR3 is TGTGCCTCCCAAAGGTCGGTCAAACGGGATACGCAGTATTTT.

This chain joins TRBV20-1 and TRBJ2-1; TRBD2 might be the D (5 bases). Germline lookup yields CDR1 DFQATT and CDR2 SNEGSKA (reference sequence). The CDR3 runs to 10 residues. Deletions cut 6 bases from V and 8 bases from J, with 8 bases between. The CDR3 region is CSATRDEQFF. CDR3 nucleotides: TGCAGTGCCACTAGAGATGAGCAGTTCTTC.